One sample yielded the 26 T cell receptor beta chains listed below, sequenced in a study of T cell clonality in common variable immunodeficiency. Assay used: immunoSEQ multiplex PCR; TCRdb lists only in-frame clones, some missing. This sample has roughly 14,000 clones and no singletons, with about 12% in the ten largest. Findings and caveats of the study: Common variable immunodeficiency TCR beta sequences reportedly had fewer deletions and N-nucleotide insertions.

Their antigen targets remain unknown. The sequenced sample was peripheral blood mononuclear cells. All receptors come from a human donor with common variable immunodeficiency.

This clone was observed many times. The CDR3 is CASSPGQGITEAFF. The DNA read from the CDR3 is TGTGCCAGCAGCCCGGGACAGGGGATCACTGAA. V gene TRBV5-5 combines with J gene TRBJ1-1; 10 bases agree with TRBD1. Read sequence stops 3 residues before the CDR3 end, and the germline J gene provides the missing end. The germline CDR1 and CDR2 sequences are SGHKS and YYEKEE (reference sequence). The CDR3 covers 14 residues. With V trimmed by 4 bases and J by 4 bases, 4 bases remained unmatched.

Concerning this clone itself: Read data end 3 residues before the CDR3 end; the end is taken from the germline J gene. This rearrangement joins TRBV7-9 to TRBJ2-7; D gene ambiguous. This CDR3 has 13 amino acids. The V end lost 2 bases, the J end lost 5 bases, and 10 bases lay between the germline ends. Germline CDR1 and CDR2: SEHNR and FQNEAQ (reference sequence). The part of the CDR3 DNA that was read is TGTGCCAGCAGCTTACCCGTAAGCCACGAG. Protein: CASSLPVSHE. The whole CDR3 sequence reads CASSLPVSHEQYF.

In the case of this clone: The read halts 3 residues ahead of the CDR3 end, with the missing end drawn from the germline J gene. This chain uses TRBV18 with TRBJ1-2; 8 bases are shared with TRBD1. This CDR3 is 14 amino acids long. Trimming removed 3 bases from V and 4 bases from J; junction bases left unmatched: 4. Germline V gene data show CDR1 as KGHSH and CDR2 as LQKENI. The CDR3 spells CASSPQGALYGYTF. The CDR3 DNA, read in part, is TGTGCCAGCTCACCTCAGGGGGCACTCTATGGC.

In its sample, this clone ranks as medium-sized (0.01 to 0.1%). The CDR3 end falls 3 residues outside the read, so it is completed with the germline J gene. The gene calls are TRBV20-1 and TRBJ2-5, with 10 bases that match TRBD2. The germline V gene encodes CDR1 DFQATT and CDR2 SNEGSKA (reference sequence). This CDR3 is 15 amino acids long. V was clipped by 3 bases and J by 5 bases; unmatched bases: 9. CDR3: CSARKASGRGETQYF. The CDR3 DNA, read in part, is TGCAGTGCTAGGAAGGCTAGCGGGAGAGGGGAGACC.

A remark on this clone: From the germline J gene comes the end of the CDR3, since the read stops 3 residues before it. The chain links TRBV18 to TRBJ2-7, with TRBD2 identical over 12 bases. Germline-derived CDR1 and CDR2 are KGHSH and LQKENI. This CDR3 has 14 amino acids. V shed 3 bases and J 5 bases; nucleotides not matched to a gene: 2. CDR3: CASSPRTSGDEQYF. The sequenced part of the CDR3 DNA is TGTGCCAGCTCACCTAGGACTAGCGGGGACGAG.

On this clone itself: The read ends 3 residues early relative to the CDR3; the germline J gene fills the gap. This chain connects TRBV19 to TRBJ1-5; D is perhaps TRBD1 (6 bases). The V and J ends lost 5 bases and 3 bases respectively, with 11 bases between them. Looked up from germline, CDR1 is LNHDA and CDR2 is SQIVND (reference sequence). This CDR3 region has 14 residues. The covered CDR3 bases are TGTGCCAGTAGTCCGCCAGGGGACAATCAGCCC. It codes for CASSPPGDNQP. The whole CDR3 sequence is CASSPPGDNQPQHF. The full variable domain, in which reference TRBV19 and TRBJ1-5 provide the parts outside the CDR3, is DGGITQSPKYLFRKEGQNVTLSCEQNLNHDAMYWYRQDPGQGLRLIYYSQIVNDFQKGDIAEGYSVSREKKESFPLTVTSAQKNPTAFYLCASSPPGDNQPQHFGDGTRLSIL.

A few counts support this clone. The read comes to an end 3 residues before the CDR3 does, leaving the germline J gene to fill in the end. The V gene is TRBV7-2, the J gene TRBJ1-3; D possibly corresponds to TRBD1 (5 bases). The CDR3 length is 12 residues. Trimming left V 3 bases short and J 8 bases short, with 8 bases between. Germline CDR1 and CDR2: SGHTA and FQGNSA. CDR3 bases read: TGTGCCAGCAGCTTTGGGGCAGACACC. Translation: CASSFGADT. The whole CDR3 protein is CASSFGADTIYF.

As concerns this clone: The read terminates 3 residues ahead of where the CDR3 ends, so the germline J gene completes it. V gene TRBV18 combines with J gene TRBJ1-5; D unclear. V was clipped by 0 bases and J by 0 bases, with 12 bases between them. The CDR3 has 17 amino acids. Germline loops: CDR1 KGHSH, CDR2 LQKENI. CDR3 sequence: CASSPPGSLDSNQPQHF. CDR3 bases read: TGTGCCAGCTCACCACCGGGCAGCCTGGATAGCAATCAGCCC.

In regard to this clone: The CDR3 end is not reached by the read, which stops 3 residues before it; the germline J gene fills it in. This sequence joins TRBV20-1 and TRBJ2-7; no clear D gene. V gave up 3 bases and J gave up 5 bases, with 8 bases separating them. This CDR3 is 11 amino acids long. The germline CDR1 and CDR2 sequences are DFQATT and SNEGSKA (reference sequence). CDR3 DNA (partial): TGCAGTGCTAGTGTCAGAGACGAG. Translation gives CSASVRDE. The CDR3 reads in full as CSASVRDEQYF.

To note about this clone: Read data end 3 residues before the CDR3 end; the end is taken from the germline J gene. The chain uses TRBV7-9 and TRBJ2-3, with D possibly matching TRBD1 (6 bases). CDR1 is SEHNR and CDR2 is FQNEAQ in the germline V gene (reference sequence). V was cut by 4 bases and J by 1 base, with 9 bases left in between. CDR3 size: 14 residues. The CDR3 sequence is CASSSGVGTDTQYF. The sequenced part of the CDR3 DNA is TGTGCCAGCAGCTCAGGGGTTGGCACAGATACG.

On this clone itself: The read halts 3 residues ahead of the CDR3 end, with the missing end drawn from the germline J gene. This chain joins TRBV19 and TRBJ2-5, with a possible D match to TRBD2 (5 bases). Trimming cost V 3 bases and J 5 bases, with 13 bases left between them. There are 14 residues in the CDR3. The germline gives CDR1 LNHDA, CDR2 SQIVND (reference sequence). The sequenced CDR3 bases are TGTGCCAGTAGTATGCCCGGACTCACGGAGACC. Its protein product is CASSMPGLTET. The whole CDR3 sequence is CASSMPGLTETQYF.

Points on this clone: Read data end 3 residues before the CDR3 end; the end is taken from the germline J gene. The J gene is TRBJ1-2, the V gene TRBV20-1, with TRBD1 matching over 7 bases. The CDR3 spans 15 residues. With V trimmed by 2 bases and J by 6 bases, 12 bases remained unmatched. Germline loops: CDR1 DFQATT, CDR2 SNEGSKA (reference sequence). CDR3 sequence reads: CSARPMGTVTHGYTF. The sequenced part of the CDR3 DNA is TGCAGTGCTAGACCTATGGGGACAGTGACCCATGGC.

Worth noting for this clone: Read coverage stops 3 residues before the CDR3 terminus; the germline J gene supplies the remainder. The chain carries TRBV19 and TRBJ2-7; the match to TRBD1 covers 11 bases. Looked up from germline, CDR1 is LNHDA and CDR2 is SQIVND (reference sequence). V shed 5 bases and J 4 bases; nucleotides not matched to a gene: 10. The CDR3 consists of 16 residues. The CDR3 spells CASSRSGQGAMYEQYF. The part of the CDR3 DNA that was read is TGTGCCAGTAGTCGATCCGGACAGGGGGCTATGTACGAG.

This clone was counted only a few times. The observed sequence ends 3 residues before the CDR3 terminus, with the missing tail filled in from the germline J gene. The chain carries TRBV7-2 and TRBJ2-7; tentatively, D is TRBD1 (6 bases). This CDR3 contains 14 residues. CDR1 and CDR2 from the germline V gene are SGHTA and FQGNSA. Trimming pared 2 bases from V and 0 bases from J, leaving 8 bases between. The CDR3 loop is CASSLQGSSYEQYF. CDR3 bases read: TGTGCCAGCAGCTTACAGGGGAGCTCCTACGAG.

Comment on this clone: The observed sequence ends 3 residues before the CDR3 terminus, with the missing tail filled in from the germline J gene. The rearrangement joins TRBV7-8 to TRBJ2-2; 8 positions match TRBD1. The CDR3 runs 17 residues. The trim removed 6 bases at V and 1 base at J, leaving 10 bases unmatched. Germline lookup yields CDR1 SGHVS and CDR2 FQNEAQ. Partial CDR3 DNA: TGTGCCAGCAGACCGAGCAGGGGGCTCAGGAACACCGGGGAG. Translation gives CASRPSRGLRNTGE. The complete CDR3 reads CASRPSRGLRNTGELFF.

Points on this clone: The CDR3 is cut off 3 residues early in the read; its end comes from the germline J gene. V gene TRBV2 combines with J gene TRBJ2-1; TRBD1 agrees at 7 bases. Germline V gives CDR1 SNHLY, CDR2 FYNNEI. The ends lost 7 bases at V and 7 bases at J; junction bases unmatched: 4. The CDR3 covers 12 residues. The CDR3 sequence: CASKGAENEQFF. CDR3 DNA (partial): TGTGCCAGCAAGGGGGCTGAAAATGAG.

This clone has only a few counts. With the read ending 3 residues before the CDR3 end, the germline J gene is used to fill in that end. V is TRBV7-2 and J is TRBJ2-7, with D maybe TRBD2 (5 bases). Germline V gives CDR1 SGHTA, CDR2 FQGNSA. The V end lost 4 bases, the J end lost 6 bases, and 19 bases lay between the germline ends. The CDR3 runs 15 residues. CDR3 bases read: TGTGCCAGCAGCTCCGGACTGCCCTGGGGTCTCGAG. Encoded protein: CASSSGLPWGLE. The whole CDR3 sequence is CASSSGLPWGLEQYF.

About this clone itself: The read falls 3 residues short of the CDR3 end, and the missing part is taken from the germline J gene. The J gene is TRBJ2-7, the V gene TRBV7-9; 7 bases are a match to TRBD1. CDR1 is SEHNR and CDR2 is FQNEAQ in the germline V gene (reference sequence). Trimming at V came to 5 bases and at J to 6 bases, leaving 7 bases not matched to a gene. CDR3 length: 13 amino acids. The part of the CDR3 DNA that was read is TGTGCCAGCAGCCCAGAACAGGGGCGCGAG. Its protein product is CASSPEQGRE. The entire CDR3 is CASSPEQGREQYF.

Concerning this clone: The read ends 3 residues early relative to the CDR3; the germline J gene fills the gap. The rearrangement links TRBV7-7 to TRBJ2-3, with D unresolved. The CDR3 has 15 amino acids. V was cut by 1 base and J by 2 bases, with 10 bases left in between. Germline-derived CDR1 and CDR2 are SSHAT and FNYEAQ (reference sequence). Incomplete CDR3 DNA: TGTGCCAGCAGCTTAGTAGGTGGGCTCACAGATACG. This sequence encodes CASSLVGGLTDT. The complete CDR3 sequence is CASSLVGGLTDTQYF.

This clone appeared a few times. With the read ending 3 residues before the CDR3 end, the germline J gene is used to fill in that end. The rearrangement uses TRBV18 and TRBJ1-1; D remains unclear. Germline-derived CDR1 and CDR2 are KGHSH and LQKENI. Trimming stripped 1 base from V and 2 bases from J, with 8 bases between. This CDR3 comprises 14 residues. The CDR3 region is CASSPQGSNTEAFF. CDR3 bases read: TGTGCCAGCTCACCACAGGGCAGCAACACTGAA. Using reference TRBV18 and TRBJ1-1 for the parts outside the CDR3, the full variable domain is NAGVMQNPRHLVRRRGQEARLRCSPMKGHSHVYWYRQLPEEGLKFMVYLQKENIIDESGMPKERFSAEFPKEGPSILRIQQVVRGDSAAYFCASSPQGSNTEAFFGQGTRLTVV.

This clone showed up just a few times. The read ends 3 residues early relative to the CDR3; the germline J gene fills the gap. V and J are TRBV7-2 and TRBJ2-3; 11 bases align to TRBD2. The CDR3 has 15 residues. The germline V gene has CDR1 SGHTA and CDR2 FQGNSA. Trimming cost V 2 bases and J 6 bases; bases outside gene matches: 4. CDR3 DNA (partial): TGTGCCAGCAGCTTAACTAGCGGGAGAGGGGATACG. This encodes CASSLTSGRGDT. The CDR3 in its entirety is CASSLTSGRGDTQYF.

Note on this clone: The read ends 3 residues shy of where the CDR3 ends; the end is completed using the germline J gene. The chain carries TRBV7-9 and TRBJ1-1; TRBD1 agrees at 8 bases. The length of the CDR3 is 14 residues. Germline V gene data show CDR1 as SEHNR and CDR2 as FQNEAQ (reference sequence). V was clipped by 5 bases and J by 5 bases; unmatched bases: 7. The CDR3 sequence: CASSRDQGATEAFF. The CDR3 DNA, read in part, is TGTGCCAGCAGCAGAGACCAGGGGGCGACTGAA.

Notes on this clone: The read finishes 3 residues shy of the CDR3 end, and the germline J gene is used to complete it. The rearrangement joins TRBV19 to TRBJ1-1; TRBD1 aligns across 10 bases. The germline gives CDR1 LNHDA, CDR2 SQIVND (reference sequence). V dropped 4 bases and J dropped 5; count of bases not matched to a gene: 7. This CDR3 is built from 15 residues. The CDR3 reads CASSTQGQGNTEAFF. The CDR3 bases that were read are TGTGCCAGTAGTACCCAGGGACAGGGGAATACTGAA. Drawing the rest from reference TRBV19 and TRBJ1-1, the complete variable domain is DGGITQSPKYLFRKEGQNVTLSCEQNLNHDAMYWYRQDPGQGLRLIYYSQIVNDFQKGDIAEGYSVSREKKESFPLTVTSAQKNPTAFYLCASSTQGQGNTEAFFGQGTRLTVV.

Note on this clone: The read comes to an end 3 residues before the CDR3 does, leaving the germline J gene to fill in the end. This chain connects TRBV6-2 or TRBV6-3 to TRBJ1-5; 10 positions agree with TRBD1. The CDR3 runs to 15 residues. Germline V lookup: CDR1 MNHEY, CDR2 SVGEGT. V shed 5 bases, J shed 6 bases, and the junction held 7 bases outside the gene matches. The covered CDR3 bases are TGTGCCAGCAGTCAGACAGGGGGCATGTTTCAGCCC. It encodes CASSQTGGMFQP. The full CDR3 protein reads CASSQTGGMFQPQHF.

This clone was observed many times. The read ends 3 residues shy of where the CDR3 ends; the end is completed using the germline J gene. The chain recombines TRBV19 with TRBJ1-2; 11 bases are a match to TRBD1. V lost 5 bases, J lost 3 bases, and 11 bases stayed unmatched. The V gene's germline CDR1 is LNHDA and CDR2 SQIVND (reference sequence). This CDR3 has 17 amino acids. The part of the CDR3 DNA that was read is TGTGCCAGTAGTGTCTTCCGGGACAGGGGGTTCGACTATGGC. Amino acid sequence: CASSVFRDRGFDYG. The CDR3 in full is CASSVFRDRGFDYGYTF.

This clone has more than one count but fewer than ten. An end of the junction differs from the germline gene, which may be a read error. The read falls 3 residues short of the CDR3 end, and the missing part is taken from the germline J gene. The chain is built from TRBV19 and TRBJ2-7, with TRBD1 matching over 8 bases. The germline V gene encodes CDR1 LNHDA and CDR2 SQIVND (reference sequence). This CDR3 is built from 13 residues. The part of the CDR3 DNA that was read is TGTGCCAGTAGCGACAGGGGCTCCTTCGAG. This gives the protein CASSDRGSFE. The full CDR3 reads CASSDRGSFEQYF.